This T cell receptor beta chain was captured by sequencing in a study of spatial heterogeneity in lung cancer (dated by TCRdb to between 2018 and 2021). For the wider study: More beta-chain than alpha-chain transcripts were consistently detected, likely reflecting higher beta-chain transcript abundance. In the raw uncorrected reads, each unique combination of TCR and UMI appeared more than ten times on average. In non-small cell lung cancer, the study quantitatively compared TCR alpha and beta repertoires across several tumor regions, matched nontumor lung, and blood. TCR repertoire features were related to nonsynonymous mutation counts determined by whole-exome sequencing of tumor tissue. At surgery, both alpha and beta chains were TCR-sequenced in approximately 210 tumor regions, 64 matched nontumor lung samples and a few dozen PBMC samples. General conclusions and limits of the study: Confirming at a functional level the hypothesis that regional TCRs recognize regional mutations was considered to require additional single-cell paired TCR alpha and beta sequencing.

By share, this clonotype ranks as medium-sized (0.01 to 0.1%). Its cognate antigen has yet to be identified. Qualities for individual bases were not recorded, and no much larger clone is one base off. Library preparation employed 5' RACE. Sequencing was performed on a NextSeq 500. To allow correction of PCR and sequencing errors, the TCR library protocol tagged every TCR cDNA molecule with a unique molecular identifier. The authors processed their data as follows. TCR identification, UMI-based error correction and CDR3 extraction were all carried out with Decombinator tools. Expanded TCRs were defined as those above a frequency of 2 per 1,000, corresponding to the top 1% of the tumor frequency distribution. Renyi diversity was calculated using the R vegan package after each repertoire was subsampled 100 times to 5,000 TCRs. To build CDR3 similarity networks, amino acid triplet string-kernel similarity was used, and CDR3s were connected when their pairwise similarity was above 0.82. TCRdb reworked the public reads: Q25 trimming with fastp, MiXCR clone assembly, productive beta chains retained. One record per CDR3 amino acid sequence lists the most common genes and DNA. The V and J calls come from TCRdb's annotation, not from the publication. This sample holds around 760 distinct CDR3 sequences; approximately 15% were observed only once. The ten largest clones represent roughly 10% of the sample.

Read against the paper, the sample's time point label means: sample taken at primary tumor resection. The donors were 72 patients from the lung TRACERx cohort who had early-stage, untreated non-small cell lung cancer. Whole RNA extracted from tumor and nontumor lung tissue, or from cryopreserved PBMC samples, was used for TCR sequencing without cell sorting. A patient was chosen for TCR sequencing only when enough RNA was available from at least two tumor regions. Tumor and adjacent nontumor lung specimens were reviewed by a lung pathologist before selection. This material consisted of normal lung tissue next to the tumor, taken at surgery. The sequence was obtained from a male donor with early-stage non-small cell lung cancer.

The CDR3 protein: CASMRTSAYNEQFF. The nucleotide sequence is given as TGTGCCAGCATGCGGACTAGCGCCTACAATGAGCAGTTCTTC. This sequence uses TRBV9 and TRBJ2-1, and 9 junction bases match TRBD2. Ends trimmed: V by 6 bases, J by 2 bases; bases unmatched to a gene: 3. There are 14 amino acids in the CDR3, from cysteine to phenylalanine inclusive. Only the CDR3 part of the read is kept: 42 bases, read in frame from the first base. Based on the germline V gene, the CDR1 and CDR2 sequences are SGDLS and YYNGEE. The full variable domain, with segments outside the CDR3 supplied by the reference TRBV9 and TRBJ2-1 proteins, appears as DSGVTQTPKHLITATGQRVTLRCSPRSGDLSVYWYQQSLDQGLQFLIQYYNGEERAKGNILERFSAQQFPDLHSELNLSSLELGDSALYFCASMRTSAYNEQFFGPGTRLTVL.